The rows below give T cell receptor beta chains drawn from one sample of a study of beta chain features in type 1 diabetes. The method was immunoSEQ multiplex PCR; TCRdb's version includes in-frame clones alone and lacks a portion of them. The repertoire consists of about 370,000 clones, with 9.5% to 10% occurring once and the leading ten covering 0.6%. The sample consisted of central memory CD4+ T cells from blood. These TCRs come from a man aged 25 to 40 with type 1 diabetes. Each CDR3 is given with its conserved first and last residue. A D gene is named only where the DNA matches it firmly. The size of a clone is reported for some rows only, either as once, few or many, or as a class for expanded clones.

V,length,J,D,size,CDR3,DNA
TRBV7-7,13,TRBJ2-3,TRBD1,-,CASSGQVSDTQYF,TGTGCTAGTTCGGGACAGGTATCAGATACGCAGTATTTT
TRBV28,13,TRBJ2-1,TRBD1,many,CASSRTGIDEQFF,TGTGCCAGCAGTCGGACAGGGATCGATGAGCAGTTCTTC
TRBV6-1,15,TRBJ1-5,-,few,CASSGGPYSNQPQHF,TGTGCCAGCAGTGGGGGGCCCTATAGCAATCAGCCCCAGCATTTT
TRBV2,13,TRBJ2-5,-,few,CASSEGARETQYF,TGTGCCAGCAGTGAAGGGGCGCGGGAGACCCAGTACTTC
TRBV28,11,TRBJ2-7,-,few,CASSLLHEQYF,TGTGCCAGCAGTTTACTCCACGAGCAGTACTTC
TRBV4-2,13,TRBJ2-5,-,-,CASSQDGKETQYF,TGTGCCAGCAGCCAAGATGGGAAAGAGACCCAGTACTTC
TRBV2,11,TRBJ1-2,-,few,CASIEGDGYTF,TGTGCCAGCATTGAGGGGGATGGCTACACCTTC
TRBV15,16,TRBJ2-7,TRBD2,few,CATSSSGRAHFYEQYF,TGTGCCACCAGCAGCAGCGGGAGAGCACACTTCTACGAGCAGTACTTC
TRBV7-2,13,TRBJ2-3,-,few,CASSPARRDTQYF,TGTGCCAGCAGCCCCGCACGAAGGGATACGCAGTATTTT
TRBV7-2,14,TRBJ2-5,-,-,CASSSRNAQETQYF,TGTGCCAGCAGCTCCAGGAATGCCCAAGAGACCCAGTACTTC
TRBV27,15,TRBJ2-6,-,-,CASSLEPDGANVLTF,TGTGCCAGCAGTTTGGAGCCGGACGGGGCCAACGTCCTGACTTTC